The clone carrying this T cell receptor (beta chain) has a handful of counts. Its target is not known. RNA extraction was followed by reverse transcription into cDNA, which acted as the sequencing template. Sequencing was performed with immunoSEQ multiplex PCR; in TCRdb, only in-frame clones are kept and a portion is missing. The sample consists of 170,000 or so clones, around three fifths of them appearing once. V gave up 3 bases and J gave up 2 bases, with 12 bases separating them. The V gene's germline CDR1 is SEHNR and CDR2 FQNEAQ (reference sequence). The CDR3 extends over 15 amino acids. As to treatment: oral pan-JAK inhibitor, 5-10 mg twice daily. Peripheral blood samples and lesional scalp punch biopsies were obtained from alopecia areata patients. Cell sorting was applied to PBMCs, and CD4+ and CD8+ T cells were collected. These data come from a study of CD8+ T cells in alopecia areata. At the level of the study: The share of scalp area affected provided the severity score for treated patients.

Study results and caveats: Sequencing of scalp samples also captures resident alphabeta T cells of normal skin.

The TCR sequence derives from a human donor with alopecia areata. V usage is TRBV7-9 and J usage is TRBJ2-3; D gene uncertain. Sequenced material: CD8+ T cells sorted from blood, taken at week 24, from a patient treated with tofacitinib. DNA for the CDR3: TGTGCCAGCAGCTTGAGTCAAGGGATCACAGATACGCAGTATTTT. Translating gives CASSLSQGITDTQYF.